This TCR beta chain was profiled in a study of blood T cell repertoires in COVID-19. Participants spanned ages about 18 to 90 years and resided in 20 to 25 US areas. Cohort 3 donors counted as recovered after two negative PCRs, clearance, or resolved symptoms. Looked up from germline, CDR1 is MDHEN and CDR2 is SYDVKM. Trimming cost V 2 bases and J 1 base; bases outside gene matches: 2. The CDR3 totals 15 residues. Profiling relied on immunoSEQ multiplex PCR, and the TCRdb table lists in-frame clones only, not all of them. The sample includes under 200,000 clones, around 80% of them seen just once. The specimen sequenced was PBMCs or T cells enriched from blood (not recorded which). The clonotype was recovered from a middle-aged man who had recovered from COVID-19. J is TRBJ1-5 and V is TRBV28; TRBD1 matches at 7 bases. The CDR3 coding sequence is TGTGCCAGCAGTTTAATACAGGGGAGCAATCAGCCCCAGCATTTT. It translates to CASSLIQGSNQPQHF. The full variable domain, in which reference TRBV28 and TRBJ1-5 provide the parts outside the CDR3, is DVKVTQSSRYLVKRTGEKVFLECVQDMDHENMFWYRQDPGLGLRLIYFSYDVKMKEKGDIPEGYSVSREKKERFSLILESASTNQTSMYLCASSLIQGSNQPQHFGDGTRLSIL.